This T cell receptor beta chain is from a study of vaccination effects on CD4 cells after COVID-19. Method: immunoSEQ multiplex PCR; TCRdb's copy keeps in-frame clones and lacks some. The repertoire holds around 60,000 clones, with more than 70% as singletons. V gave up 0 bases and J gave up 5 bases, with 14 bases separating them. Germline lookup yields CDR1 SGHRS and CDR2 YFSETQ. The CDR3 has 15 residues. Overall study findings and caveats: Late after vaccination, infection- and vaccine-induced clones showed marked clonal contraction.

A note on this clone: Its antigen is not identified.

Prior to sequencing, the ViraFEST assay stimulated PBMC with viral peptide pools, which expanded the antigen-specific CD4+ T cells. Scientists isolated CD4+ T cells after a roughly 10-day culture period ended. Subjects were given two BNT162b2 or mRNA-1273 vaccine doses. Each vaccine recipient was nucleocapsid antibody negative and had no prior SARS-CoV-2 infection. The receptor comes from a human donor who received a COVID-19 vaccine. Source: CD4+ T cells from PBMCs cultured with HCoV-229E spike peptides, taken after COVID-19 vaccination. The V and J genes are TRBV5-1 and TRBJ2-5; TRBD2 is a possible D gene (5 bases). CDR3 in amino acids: CASSLAGEIAETQYF. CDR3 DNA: TGCGCCAGCAGCTTGGCCGGGGAGATAGCGGAGACCCAGTACTTC.